This T cell receptor (beta chain) was captured by sequencing in a study of cytomegalovirus exposure and HLA in healthy donors. Overall study findings and caveats: Rare TCR sequences predominated, though certain public TCRs were found in many donors. In a later analysis, the majority of CMV-associated beta chains seemingly showed HLA restriction.

Both 60 Vbeta primers and 13 Jbeta primers went into the PCR. Sequencing was performed with immunoSEQ multiplex PCR; in TCRdb, only in-frame clones are kept and a portion is missing. The table shows approximately 220,000 clones, with over 65% occurring only once. Concerning this clone itself: Its specificity is unknown.

The CDR3 extends over 12 amino acids. Trimming left V 4 bases short and J 4 bases short, with 8 bases between. Per the germline V gene, CDR1 is SGHRS and CDR2 is YFSETQ. Sequenced input: PBMCs. The chain has TRBV5-1 and TRBJ1-1; a possible D gene is TRBD1 (6 bases). The receptor was isolated from a man aged 18 to 29 in good health and CMV-seronegative. The CDR3 here is CASSPDSTEAFF. CDR3 nucleotide sequence: TGCGCCAGCAGCCCGGACAGCACTGAAGCTTTCTTT. Full variable domain (remainder filled in from reference TRBV5-1 and TRBJ1-1): KAGVTQTPRYLIKTRGQQVTLSCSPISGHRSVSWYQQTPGQGLQFLFEYFSETQRNKGNFPGRFSGRQFSNSRSEMNVSTLELGDSALYLCASSPDSTEAFFGQGTRLTVV.